Listed below are T cell receptor beta chains from one sample, sequenced in a study of response to subunit inactivated influenza vaccine. Using its own MiXCR run on the RT-PCR reads, TCRdb lists one record per CDR3 protein. The sample holds about 540,000 distinct CDR3 sequences; under 30% are singletons and the top ten take approximately 2.9%. These data also featured in a second study, about T cells expressing NK-cell markers.

The input for sequencing was CD4+ T cells sorted from PBMCs, taken 11 to 12 days after vaccination. The receptors shown here come from a man in his fifties or sixties who received an inactivated influenza vaccine. Each CDR3 is given with its conserved first and last residue. The D gene is left open where the match is weak. Part of the rows lack a size; the others show once, few, many or a class for expanded clones.

V,size,D,J,DNA,CDR3
TRBV5-1,NA,NA,TRBJ1-4,TGCGCCAGCAGCGACCTATTCCGGGAAGACAAGGGAAAACTGTTTTTT,CASSDLFREDKGKLFF
TRBV4-1,few,NA,TRBJ2-3,TGCGCCAGCAGCCAAGGTCACGTGACTGTCTCTATCTCATATACGCAGTATTTT,CASSQGHVTVSISYTQYF
TRBV29-1,many,TRBD2,TRBJ2-3,TGCAGCGTTGCAGGGCCGACTAGCGGGAGGACAGATACGCAGTATTTT,CSVAGPTSGRTDTQYF
TRBV11-1,NA,NA,TRBJ2-5,TGTGCCAGCAGCAGGCTGAGCCAAGAGACCCAGTACTTC,CASSRLSQETQYF
TRBV9,few,NA,TRBJ2-7,TGTGCCAGCAGCCCCCGGGTGGGCGAGCAGTACTTC,CASSPRVGEQYF
TRBV5-1,NA,NA,TRBJ2-1,TGCGCCAGCAGCTTGGAGGGTACGGGGCGCTACAATGAGCAGTTCTTC,CASSLEGTGRYNEQFF
TRBV29-1,many,NA,TRBJ2-3,TGCAGCGTGATGGGGCGAGTCACAGATACGCAGTATTTT,CSVMGRVTDTQYF
TRBV3-1,NA,TRBD1,TRBJ1-1,TGTGCCAGCAGCCAAGGGACACGATTTGCTACAGGGGGAGCTTTCTTT,CASSQGTRFATGGAFF
TRBV12-3/TRBV12-4,NA,TRBD1,TRBJ1-1,TGTGCCAGCAGCCAGGACAGGTTGAAAGCTTTCTTT,CASSQDRLKAFF
TRBV5-1,NA,NA,TRBJ1-1,TGCGCCAGCGCGGGGAACACTGAAGCTTTCTTT,CASAGNTEAFF
TRBV6-2/TRBV6-3,NA,NA,TRBJ2-5,TGTGCCAGCAGACAGGGAGGGGAGACCCAGTACTTC,CASRQGGETQYF
TRBV24-1,many,NA,TRBJ2-7,TGTGCCACCAGTGATTTGTACCGGGTCTCCTACGAGCAGTACTTC,CATSDLYRVSYEQYF
TRBV10-3,NA,NA,TRBJ1-2,TGTGCCATCAGTGAGTCGCCATTCCTAGGGCGGTTGGACTATGGCTACACCTTC,CAISESPFLGRLDYGYTF
TRBV7-2,few,NA,TRBJ1-2,TGTGCCAGCAGCCCCACCGGTCAGGGTGAATCTGGCTACACCTTC,CASSPTGQGESGYTF
TRBV12-3/TRBV12-4,NA,NA,TRBJ2-3,TGTGCCAGCAGTCGATCTACAGAGACACATACGCAGTATTTT,CASSRSTETHTQYF
TRBV5-6,many,TRBD1,TRBJ2-7,TGTGCCAGCAGCCGTAGGACAGGGACCTACGAGCAGTACTTC,CASSRRTGTYEQYF
TRBV4-2,NA,NA,TRBJ1-2,TGTGCCAGCAGCCGGCAAAACAGTCCGAGGGACTATGGCTACACCTTC,CASSRQNSPRDYGYTF
TRBV6-1,NA,TRBD2,TRBJ2-2,TGTGCCAGCAGTGAAGTTAGCGGGAGAACCGGGGAGCTGTTTTTT,CASSEVSGRTGELFF
TRBV5-1,NA,NA,TRBJ1-4,TGCGCCAGTACGGGCAGCAATAATGAAAAACTGTTTTTT,CASTGSNNEKLFF
TRBV9,NA,NA,TRBJ2-3,TGTGCCAGCAGCGTAGGAATGGCCACAGATACGCAGTATTTT,CASSVGMATDTQYF
TRBV7-2,NA,NA,TRBJ1-4,TGTGCCAGCAGCATCGACACCTTTAAACTGTTTTTT,CASSIDTFKLFF
TRBV20-1,many,TRBD1,TRBJ2-3,TGCAGTGCTTTACAGGGGCAAGGAGGCACAGATACGCAGTATTTT,CSALQGQGGTDTQYF
TRBV7-2,few,TRBD1,TRBJ2-3,TGTGCCAGCAGCTCTAATACAGGGGGCGGCACAGATACGCAGTATTTT,CASSSNTGGGTDTQYF
TRBV10-3,few,NA,TRBJ1-5,TGTGCCATCGGTGAGAATGGTGCAAATCAGCCCCAGCATTTT,CAIGENGANQPQHF
TRBV20-1,NA,TRBD1,TRBJ1-2,TGCAGTGCTAGCCGATCCGGGACAGGGAACTATGGCTACACCTTC,CSASRSGTGNYGYTF
TRBV20-1,NA,NA,TRBJ2-7,TGCAGTACGGACGGGCTGGACGAGCAGTACTTC,CSTDGLDEQYF
TRBV7-2,NA,TRBD2,TRBJ2-3,TGTGCCAGCAGCTTAAGGGGCGGGGGGGTAGATACGCAGTATTTT,CASSLRGGGVDTQYF
TRBV4-1,NA,NA,TRBJ1-2,TGCGCCAGCAGCCAATTGGCAGGCCTCGACTACTATGGCTACACCTTC,CASSQLAGLDYYGYTF
TRBV5-1,few,TRBD1,TRBJ1-1,TGCGCCAGCAGCTTGGGTACAGGGGAGAACACTGAAGCTTTCTTT,CASSLGTGENTEAFF
TRBV12-3/TRBV12-4,NA,NA,TRBJ2-7,TGTGCCAGCAGTTCGTCGACAGCTTTCTACGAGCAGTACTTC,CASSSSTAFYEQYF
TRBV7-2,few,NA,TRBJ2-6,TGTGCCAGCAGCTTAGAGGTCTCTGGGGCCAACGTCCTGACTTTC,CASSLEVSGANVLTF
TRBV10-3,NA,NA,TRBJ2-7,TGTGCCATCAGTGAGAGGAACGAGCAGTACTTC,CAISERNEQYF
TRBV7-2,NA,NA,TRBJ1-4,TGTGCCAGCAGCTTAAGGGTGACTAATGAAAAACTGTTTTTT,CASSLRVTNEKLFF
TRBV6-2/TRBV6-3,few,NA,TRBJ1-1,NA,CASSFGSGTEF
TRBV20-1,NA,NA,TRBJ1-4,TGCAGTGCCCCTTACAGGGAAAAACTGTTTTTT,CSAPYREKLFF
TRBV7-2,NA,NA,TRBJ2-7,TGTGCCAGCAGCCAAGATCCGGCCTCCTACGAGCAGTACTTC,CASSQDPASYEQYF
TRBV7-9,NA,TRBD1,TRBJ2-3,TGTGCCAGCAGCAGACAACAGGGGACCCCCACGGATACGCAGTATTTT,CASSRQQGTPTDTQYF
TRBV12-3/TRBV12-4,NA,NA,TRBJ2-7,TGTGTCAGCAGTATAAGGTCCTACGAGCAGTACTTC,CVSSIRSYEQYF
TRBV2,NA,TRBD2,TRBJ2-1,TGTGCCAGCAGTCCAGGGGGACTAGCGCAATACTCGAAGCAGTTCTTC,CASSPGGLAQYSKQFF
TRBV20-1,NA,TRBD1,TRBJ2-5,TGCAGTTCCGGGACAGGGAGCTTGGCCCAGTACTTC,CSSGTGSLAQYF
TRBV7-9,NA,NA,TRBJ2-1,TGTGCCAGCAGCTTAGACCCGAATGTTGAGCAGTTCTTC,CASSLDPNVEQFF
TRBV24-1,NA,NA,TRBJ2-5,TGTGCCACCAAAGACCTCTCCGGGGACCAGTACTTC,CATKDLSGDQYF
TRBV5-4,NA,NA,TRBJ2-2,TGTGCCAGCAGCTTGGACTTGGGGGGAAACACCGGGGAGCTGTTTTTT,CASSLDLGGNTGELFF
TRBV15,few,NA,TRBJ1-2,TGTGCCACCAGCAGAGATCTCGGAGTCGGAGGCTACACCTTC,CATSRDLGVGGYTF
TRBV5-1,NA,NA,TRBJ2-3,TGCGCCAGCAGCCTAGGGGCCCGTCCAGATACGCAGTATTTT,CASSLGARPDTQYF
TRBV9,few,NA,TRBJ2-5,TGTGCCAGCAGCGTAGCCCCGGGTAGGGGAGAGACCCAGTACTTC,CASSVAPGRGETQYF
TRBV3-1,NA,NA,TRBJ1-6,TGTGCCAGCAGCCCGAGACCGGGGGAGAATTCACCCCTCCACTTT,CASSPRPGENSPLHF
TRBV6-5,many,NA,TRBJ1-1,TGTGCCAGCAGTTACTCGAATCGGTTCACTGAAGCTTTCTTT,CASSYSNRFTEAFF
TRBV2,once,NA,TRBJ1-2,TGTGCCACGGCACGGGGTAACTATGGCTACACCTTC,CATARGNYGYTF
TRBV3-1,NA,NA,TRBJ2-4,TGTGCCAGCAGCCAAGATGGGCTAGCGTTATCCAAAAACATTCAGTACTTC,CASSQDGLALSKNIQYF
TRBV4-1,NA,NA,TRBJ2-7,TGCGCCAGCAGCCAGGCAGGACTTTTATACGAGCAGTACTTC,CASSQAGLLYEQYF
TRBV20-1,few,TRBD2,TRBJ2-1,TGCAGTGCTAGGACAAGAAGGACTAGCGGGGGGTCAGCCTACAATGAGCAGTTCTTC,CSARTRRTSGGSAYNEQFF
TRBV12-3/TRBV12-4,few,TRBD2,TRBJ2-4,TGTGCCAGCAGTCCCGGGACTATCAAAAACATTCAGTACTTC,CASSPGTIKNIQYF
TRBV4-3,NA,NA,TRBJ2-1,TGCGCCAGCAGCCAAGATTCCCCGGGGTCCTCCTACAATGAGCAGTTCTTC,CASSQDSPGSSYNEQFF
TRBV27,NA,NA,TRBJ2-1,TGTGCCAGCAGTCCTAGGGACAATTACAATGAGCAGTTCTTC,CASSPRDNYNEQFF